These 25 T cell receptor beta chains were all obtained from the same sample, sequenced in a study of shared clonotypes between healthy human individuals. Produced via immunoSEQ multiplex PCR; TCRdb's table is partial and in-frame only. Of approximately 2,300,000 clones listed, 92% are singletons. Sequenced material: naive CD4+ T cells from PBMCs. The subset denotes: CD45RA+ positively selected. These TCRs come from a young man in good health. Some clones in this sample may be carry-over from other donors' samples.

This clone has only one observation. The chain employs TRBV4-1 and TRBJ2-3; 7 bases match TRBD2. The CDR3 covers 17 residues. Germline V gives CDR1 MGHRA, CDR2 YSYEKL. The J segment lost 4 bases and the V segment lost 1 base, leaving 11 bases of the junction unmatched. CDR3 DNA: TGCGCCAGCAGCCAAGTAGGGTTAGCGGGTGGGGCAGATACGCAGTATTTT. It specifies CASSQVGLAGGADTQYF.

V is TRBV28 and J is TRBJ2-5, with 9 positions matching TRBD2. Germline lookup yields CDR1 MDHEN and CDR2 SYDVKM. The CDR3 contains 14 residues. The trim removed 5 bases at V and 2 bases at J, leaving 3 bases unmatched. The CDR3 region is CASSGTSGQETQYF. The CDR3 nucleotides are TGTGCCAGCAGTGGAACTAGCGGGCAAGAGACCCAGTACTTC.

The rearrangement links TRBV6-6 to TRBJ1-1; D is possibly TRBD1 (5 bases). Germline CDR1 reads MNHNY; CDR2 reads SVGAGI (reference sequence). V shed 6 bases and J shed 3 bases, with 17 bases lying between them. The CDR3 is 15 residues long. The DNA for the CDR3 is TGTGCCAGCAGGCCCTCCGGGACTTCATACACTGAAGCTTTCTTT. It encodes CASRPSGTSYTEAFF.

Of note for this clone: This CDR3 is also generated by other DNA sequences in the sample. The CDR3: CASSLDETQYF. In DNA, the CDR3 is TGTGCCAGCAGCTTGGACGAGACCCAGTACTTC. The chain combines TRBV5-6 with TRBJ2-5; D is ambiguous. Deletions cut 0 bases from V and 5 bases from J, with 2 bases between. Germline V lookup: CDR1 SGHDT, CDR2 YYEEEE. This CDR3 spans 11 amino acids.

The rearrangement uses TRBV5-5 and TRBJ1-2, with a tentative D call TRBD1 (5 bases). The CDR3 length is 16 residues. The germline CDR1 and CDR2 sequences are SGHKS and YYEKEE (reference sequence). V was cut by 1 base and J by 5 bases, with 18 bases left in between. CDR3 nucleotide sequence: TGTGCCAGCAGCTTGAGACAGACCCGGGACCGATATGGCTACACCTTC. Amino acids: CASSLRQTRDRYGYTF.

The chain carries TRBV25-1 and TRBJ2-5; the match to TRBD2 covers 10 bases. V shed 2 bases, J shed 7 bases, and the junction held 1 base outside the gene matches. Germline V lookup: CDR1 MGHDK, CDR2 SYGVNS. The CDR3 has 13 residues. The CDR3 region is CASSEQRGGTQYF. For the CDR3, the DNA is TGTGCCAGCAGTGAACAGCGGGGGGGGACCCAGTACTTC.

This rearrangement joins TRBV4-3 to TRBJ1-3; weak D call: TRBD1 (6 bases). Trimming took 0 bases from V and 4 from J, leaving 10 bases between them. The CDR3 runs to 15 residues. The germline V gene has CDR1 LGHNA and CDR2 YSLEER. The CDR3 here is CASSQEGARGNTIYF. CDR3 in DNA: TGCGCCAGCAGCCAAGAGGGGGCGCGAGGAAACACCATATATTTT.

Comment on this clone: The identical CDR3 is also encoded by other nucleotide sequences in the sample. The rearrangement uses TRBV18 and TRBJ2-1, with D possibly matching TRBD2 (5 bases). Germline V lookup: CDR1 KGHSH, CDR2 LQKENI. The ends were cut back, 2 bases at V and 7 bases at J, with 9 bases in the middle. The CDR3 has 13 residues. CDR3 protein: CASSPGLANEQFF. The CDR3 coding sequence is TGTGCCAGCTCACCAGGACTCGCGAATGAGCAGTTCTTC.

This clone was observed a single time. The chain carries TRBV27 and TRBJ2-5; no reliable D call. The CDR3 consists of 13 residues. Germline CDR1 is MNHEY and CDR2 is SMNVEV (reference sequence). Trimming removed 3 bases at V and 7 bases at J, with 12 bases between. In nucleotides, the CDR3 is TGTGCCAGCAGTTTGAGGCAGGTTGGGACCCAGTACTTC. Protein: CASSLRQVGTQYF.

The chain employs TRBV9 and TRBJ1-1; the D gene is possibly TRBD1 (5 bases). The ends were cut back, 5 bases at V and 1 base at J, with 15 bases in the middle. Germline CDR1 and CDR2: SGDLS and YYNGEE. The CDR3 consists of 15 residues. The CDR3: CASRPRGGENTEAFF. The DNA for the CDR3 is TGTGCCAGCAGGCCCCGGGGGGGGGAGAACACTGAAGCTTTCTTT.

The J gene is TRBJ2-2, the V gene TRBV27, with 7 bases matching TRBD2. Germline CDR1 is MNHEY and CDR2 is SMNVEV (reference sequence). CDR3 length equals 18 residues. The J segment lost 2 bases and the V segment lost 3 bases, leaving 12 bases of the junction unmatched. The CDR3 nucleotides are TGTGCCAGCAGTTTGCCCTATGGGGGACTACCTAACACCGGGGAGCTGTTTTTT. Its translation is CASSLPYGGLPNTGELFF.

Only a few counts were recorded for this clone. The chain has TRBV30 and TRBJ1-5; D is uncertain. Germline V CDR1 and CDR2: GTSNPN, SVGIG (reference sequence). V lost 0 bases, J lost 0 bases, and 12 bases lay in between. The CDR3 runs to 16 residues. DNA of the CDR3: TGTGCCTGGAGTGTACAGTGGACTGATAGCAATCAGCCCCAGCATTTT. Translated, it gives CAWSVQWTDSNQPQHF.

V and J are TRBV7-9 and TRBJ2-1, with 7 bases matching TRBD1. V lost 6 bases, J lost 9 bases, and 8 bases stayed unmatched. The germline CDR1 and CDR2 sequences are SEHNR and FQNEAQ (reference sequence). The CDR3 is 13 amino acids. The CDR3: CASRDRVVGEQFF. The DNA for the CDR3 is TGTGCCAGCAGAGACAGGGTAGTCGGTGAGCAGTTCTTC.

The chain is built from TRBV6-1 and TRBJ2-2; 9 bases map to TRBD1. The CDR3 totals 13 residues. The V gene end was trimmed by 5 bases and the J gene end by 14 bases; junction bases not matched to a gene: 9. Germline values: CDR1 MNHNS, CDR2 SASEGT. The CDR3 loop reads CASSTMGQGRLFF. The CDR3 coding sequence is TGTGCCAGCAGTACTATGGGACAGGGAAGACTGTTTTTT.

The rearrangement joins TRBV2 to TRBJ1-4, with 9 bases aligning to TRBD1. Trimming at V came to 5 bases and at J to 8 bases, leaving 6 bases not matched to a gene. The CDR3 has 14 amino acids. In germline, CDR1 is SNHLY, CDR2 FYNNEI. CDR3 DNA: TGTGCCAGCAGTAGGGACAGGGTGGGGGAAAAACTGTTTTTT. As protein: CASSRDRVGEKLFF. Drawing the rest from reference TRBV2 and TRBJ1-4, the complete variable domain is EPEVTQTPSHQVTQMGQEVILRCVPISNHLYFYWYRQILGQKVEFLVSFYNNEISEKSEIFDDQFSVERPDGSNFTLKIRSTKLEDSAMYFCASSRDRVGEKLFFGSGTQLSVL.

The chain has TRBV29-1 and TRBJ2-5, with 9 bases identical to TRBD1. CDR1 and CDR2 from the germline V gene are SQVTM and ANQGSEA. V lost 7 bases to trimming and J lost 0 bases; unmatched junction nucleotides: 6. This CDR3 comprises 14 residues. The DNA of the CDR3 is TGCAGCGCAGACGGGGACAGGGACCAAGAGACCCAGTACTTC. It encodes CSADGDRDQETQYF.

The V and J genes are TRBV27 and TRBJ2-4, with D possibly matching TRBD2 (5 bases). The length of the CDR3 is 15 residues. Germline CDR1 is MNHEY and CDR2 is SMNVEV (reference sequence). Trimming pared 2 bases from V and 4 bases from J, leaving 12 bases between. The CDR3 DNA is TGTGCCAGCAGTTTAATCCGTAGAGGGAAAAACATTCAGTACTTC. It is translated as CASSLIRRGKNIQYF.

The chain employs TRBV4-2 and TRBJ2-7; D unclear. Germline loops: CDR1 LGHNA, CDR2 YNFKEQ. CDR3 length: 13 residues. V lost 3 bases and J lost 1, with 7 bases in between. The CDR3 region is CASSQPGSYEQYF. The CDR3 DNA follows: TGTGCCAGCAGCCAGCCGGGTTCCTACGAGCAGTACTTC.

J is TRBJ2-1 and V is TRBV6-5; 7 bases fit TRBD2. The CDR3 contains 13 residues. The ends lost 5 bases at V and 9 bases at J; junction bases unmatched: 7. CDR1 MNHEY and CDR2 SVGAGI come from the germline V gene. The CDR3 DNA reads TGTGCCAGCAGTCGAGGGGCGGGAGCTGAGCAGTTCTTC. It is translated as CASSRGAGAEQFF.

The chain combines TRBV5-1 with TRBJ2-1, with D perhaps assigned TRBD1 or TRBD2 (5 bases each). Germline-derived CDR1 and CDR2 are SGHRS and YFSETQ. Trimming shortened V by 4 bases and J by 7 bases, and 24 bases separated the two germline ends. The CDR3 consists of 17 residues. CDR3 amino acids: CASSPDLTGTQGNEQFF. The CDR3 region has the DNA TGCGCCAGCAGCCCTGATCTTACCGGGACGCAAGGGAATGAGCAGTTCTTC.

V is TRBV18 and J is TRBJ1-5; D gene unclear. The CDR3 length is 15 residues. V lost 5 bases and J lost 1, with 12 bases in between. Germline V CDR1 and CDR2: KGHSH, LQKENI. CDR3 sequence reads: CASSSTPSSNQPQHF. The CDR3 coding sequence is TGTGCCAGCTCATCCACCCCAAGCAGCAATCAGCCCCAGCATTTT.

With regard to this clone: The sample holds other DNA sequences that translate to the same CDR3. The V call is TRBV5-4, the J call TRBJ2-3, with TRBD2 identical over 14 bases. There are 16 residues in the CDR3. Germline CDR1 SGHNT, CDR2 YYREEE (reference sequence). The junction had 5 bases not matched to a gene; V was cut back by 2 bases and J by 6 bases. The CDR3 sequence: CASSLRLAGGPDTQYF. The CDR3 DNA follows: TGTGCCAGCAGCTTACGACTAGCGGGAGGGCCTGATACGCAGTATTTT.

V and J are TRBV9 and TRBJ1-1; 9 nucleotides match TRBD1. Trimming removed 3 bases from V and 5 bases from J; junction bases left unmatched: 2. The CDR3 totals 13 residues. Per the germline V gene, CDR1 is SGDLS and CDR2 is YYNGEE. Here the CDR3 DNA reads TGTGCCAGCAGCGGACAGGGGGAAACTGAAGCTTTCTTT. As protein: CASSGQGETEAFF.

The chain couples TRBV5-4 to TRBJ1-2; D call uncertain. Trimming took off 0 bases at V and 0 bases at J, with 12 bases between the two ends. CDR3 length: 16 amino acids. Germline V gene sequence: CDR1 SGHNT, CDR2 YYREEE (reference sequence). In DNA form, the CDR3 reads TGTGCCAGCAGCTTGGGCGGCGGAACAGCTAACTATGGCTACACCTTC. It yields the protein CASSLGGGTANYGYTF. Supplemented by reference TRBV5-4 and TRBJ1-2, the full variable domain reads ETGVTQSPTHLIKTRGQQVTLRCSSQSGHNTVSWYQQALGQGPQFIFQYYREEENGRGNFPPRFSGLQFPNYSSELNVNALELDDSALYLCASSLGGGTANYGYTFGSGTRLTVV.

V usage is TRBV11-2 and J usage is TRBJ2-5, with D perhaps TRBD2 (5 bases). The germline V gene has CDR1 SGHAT and CDR2 FQNNGV. The V gene lost 1 base and the J gene lost 2 bases, with 8 bases spanning the gap. The length of the CDR3 is 14 residues. CDR3 nucleotide sequence: TGTGCCAGCAGCTTAGTTCGGGGTCAAGAGACCCAGTACTTC. Translating gives CASSLVRGQETQYF.